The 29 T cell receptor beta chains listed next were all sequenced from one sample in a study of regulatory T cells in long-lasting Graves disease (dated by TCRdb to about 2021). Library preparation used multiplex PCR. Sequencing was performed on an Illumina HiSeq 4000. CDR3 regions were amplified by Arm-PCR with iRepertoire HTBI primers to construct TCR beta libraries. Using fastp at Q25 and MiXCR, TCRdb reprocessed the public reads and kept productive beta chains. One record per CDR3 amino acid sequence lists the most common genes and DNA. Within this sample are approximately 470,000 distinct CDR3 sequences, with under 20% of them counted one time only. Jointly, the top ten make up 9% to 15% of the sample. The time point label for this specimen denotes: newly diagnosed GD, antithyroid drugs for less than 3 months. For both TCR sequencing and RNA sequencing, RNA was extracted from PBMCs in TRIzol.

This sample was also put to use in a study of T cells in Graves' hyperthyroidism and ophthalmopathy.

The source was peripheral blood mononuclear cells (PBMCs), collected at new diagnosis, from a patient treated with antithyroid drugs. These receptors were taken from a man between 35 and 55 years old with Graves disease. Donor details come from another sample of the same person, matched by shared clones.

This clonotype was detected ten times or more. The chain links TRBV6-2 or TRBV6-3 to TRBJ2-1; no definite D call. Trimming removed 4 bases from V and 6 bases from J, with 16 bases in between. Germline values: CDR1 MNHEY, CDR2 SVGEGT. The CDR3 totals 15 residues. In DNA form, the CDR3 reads TGTGCCAGCAGTTCCCGGGTCTCAGTAGTCAATGAGCAGTTCTTC. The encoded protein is CASSSRVSVVNEQFF.

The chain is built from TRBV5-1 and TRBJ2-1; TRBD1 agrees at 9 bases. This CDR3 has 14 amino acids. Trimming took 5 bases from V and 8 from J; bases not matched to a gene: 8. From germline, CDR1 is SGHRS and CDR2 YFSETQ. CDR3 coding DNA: TGCGCCAGCAGGAAAGGGGACAGGGTCGATGAGCAGTTCTTC. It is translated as CASRKGDRVDEQFF. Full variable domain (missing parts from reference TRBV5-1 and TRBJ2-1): KAGVTQTPRYLIKTRGQQVTLSCSPISGHRSVSWYQQTPGQGLQFLFEYFSETQRNKGNFPGRFSGRQFSNSRSEMNVSTLELGDSALYLCASRKGDRVDEQFFGPGTRLTVL.

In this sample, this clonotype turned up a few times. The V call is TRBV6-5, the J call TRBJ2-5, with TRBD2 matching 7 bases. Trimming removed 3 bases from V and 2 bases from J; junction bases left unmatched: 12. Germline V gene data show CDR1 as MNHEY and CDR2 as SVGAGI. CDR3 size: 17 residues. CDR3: CASSYLGRGSPQETQYF. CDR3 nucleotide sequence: TGTGCCAGCAGTTATTTGGGGCGCGGGAGCCCTCAAGAGACCCAGTACTTC.

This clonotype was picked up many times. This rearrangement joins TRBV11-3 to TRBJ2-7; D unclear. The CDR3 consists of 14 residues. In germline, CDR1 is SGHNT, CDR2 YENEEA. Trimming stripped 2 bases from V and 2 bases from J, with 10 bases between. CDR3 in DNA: TGTGCCAGCAGCTTATCGCACCAAACCTACGAGCAGTACTTC. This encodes CASSLSHQTYEQYF.

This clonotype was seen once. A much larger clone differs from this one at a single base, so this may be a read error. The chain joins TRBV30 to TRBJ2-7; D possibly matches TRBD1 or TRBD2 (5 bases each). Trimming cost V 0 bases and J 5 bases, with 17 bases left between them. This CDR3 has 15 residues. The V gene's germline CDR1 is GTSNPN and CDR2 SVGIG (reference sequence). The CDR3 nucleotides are TGTGCCTGGAGTGTGCTGCGTGGGGGTCCTGACGAGCAGTACTTC. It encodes CAWSVLRGGPDEQYF.

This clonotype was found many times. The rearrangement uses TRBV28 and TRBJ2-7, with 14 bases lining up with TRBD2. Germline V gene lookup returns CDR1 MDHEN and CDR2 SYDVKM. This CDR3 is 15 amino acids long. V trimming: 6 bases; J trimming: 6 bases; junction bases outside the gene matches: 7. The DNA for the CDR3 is TGTGCCAGCAGAGACGGGACTAGCGGGAGCGGCGAGCAGTACTTC. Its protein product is CASRDGTSGSGEQYF. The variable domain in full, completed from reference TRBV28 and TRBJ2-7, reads DVKVTQSSRYLVKRTGEKVFLECVQDMDHENMFWYRQDPGLGLRLIYFSYDVKMKEKGDIPEGYSVSREKKERFSLILESASTNQTSMYLCASRDGTSGSGEQYFGPGTRLTVT.

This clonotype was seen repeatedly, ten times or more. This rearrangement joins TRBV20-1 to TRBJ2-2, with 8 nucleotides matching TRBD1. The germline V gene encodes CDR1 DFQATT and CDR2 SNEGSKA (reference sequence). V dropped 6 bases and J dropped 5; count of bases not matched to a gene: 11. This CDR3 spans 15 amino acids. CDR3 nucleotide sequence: TGCAGTGCCCCAAGCCGGGACAGGCAAACCGGGGAGCTGTTTTTT. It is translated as CSAPSRDRQTGELFF.

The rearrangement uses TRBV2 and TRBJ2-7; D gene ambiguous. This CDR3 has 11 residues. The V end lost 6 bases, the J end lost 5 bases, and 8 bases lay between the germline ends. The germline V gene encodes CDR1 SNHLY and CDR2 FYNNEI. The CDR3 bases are TGTGCCAGCAGCCCCCCCCACGAGCAGTACTTC. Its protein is CASSPPHEQYF.

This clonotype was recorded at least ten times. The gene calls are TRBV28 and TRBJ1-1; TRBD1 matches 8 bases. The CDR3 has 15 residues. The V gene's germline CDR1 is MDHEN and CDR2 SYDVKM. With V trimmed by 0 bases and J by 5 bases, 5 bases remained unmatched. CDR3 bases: TGTGCCAGCAGTTTATGGGACAGGGTAAGGACTGAAGCTTTCTTT. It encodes CASSLWDRVRTEAFF.

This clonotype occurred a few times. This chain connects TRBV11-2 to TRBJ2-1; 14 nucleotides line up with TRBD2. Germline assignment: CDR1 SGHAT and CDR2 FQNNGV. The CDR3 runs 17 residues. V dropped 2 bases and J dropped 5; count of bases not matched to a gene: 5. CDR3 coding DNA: TGTGCCAGCAGCTTAAGACTAGCGGGAGGGTCCGACAATGAGCAGTTCTTC. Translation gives CASSLRLAGGSDNEQFF.

The CDR3 coding sequence is TGTGCCAGCAGGCTGGGGGCGGATACGCAGTATTTT. Residues: CASRLGADTQYF. This rearrangement joins TRBV14 to TRBJ2-3; TRBD1 might be the D (6 bases). CDR3 length: 12 residues. V gave up 6 bases and J gave up 6 bases, with 10 bases separating them. CDR1 and CDR2 from the germline V gene are SGHDN and FVKESK.

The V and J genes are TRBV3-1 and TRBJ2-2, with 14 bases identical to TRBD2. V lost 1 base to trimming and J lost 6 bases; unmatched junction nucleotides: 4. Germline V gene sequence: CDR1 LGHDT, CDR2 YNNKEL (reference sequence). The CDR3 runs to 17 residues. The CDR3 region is CASSQVGTSGRPGELFF. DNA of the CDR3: TGTGCCAGCAGCCAAGTAGGGACTAGCGGGAGACCCGGGGAGCTGTTTTTT. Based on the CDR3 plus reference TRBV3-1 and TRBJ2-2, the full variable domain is DTAVSQTPKYLVTQMGNDKSIKCEQNLGHDTMYWYKQDSKKFLKIMFSYNNKELIINETVPNRFSPKSPDKAHLNLHINSLELGDSAVYFCASSQVGTSGRPGELFFGEGSRLTVL.

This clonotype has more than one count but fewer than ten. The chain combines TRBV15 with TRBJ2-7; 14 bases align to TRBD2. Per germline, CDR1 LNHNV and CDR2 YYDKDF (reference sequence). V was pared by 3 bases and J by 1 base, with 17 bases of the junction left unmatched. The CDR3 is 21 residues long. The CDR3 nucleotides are TGTGCCACCAGCAGGACCCCTTACGGGACTAGCGGGAGTTTTCGTTCCTACGAGCAGTACTTC. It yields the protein CATSRTPYGTSGSFRSYEQYF.

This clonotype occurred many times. CDR3 coding DNA: TGTGCCAGCAGTTTACGGGTAAGGGACAGATACTCTGGGGCCAACGTCCTGACTTTC. Translating it yields CASSLRVRDRYSGANVLTF. The chain combines TRBV27 with TRBJ2-6, with 7 positions matching TRBD1. The CDR3 is made up of 19 amino acids. Germline V CDR1 and CDR2: MNHEY, SMNVEV (reference sequence). Trimming cost V 2 bases and J 0 bases; bases outside gene matches: 10.

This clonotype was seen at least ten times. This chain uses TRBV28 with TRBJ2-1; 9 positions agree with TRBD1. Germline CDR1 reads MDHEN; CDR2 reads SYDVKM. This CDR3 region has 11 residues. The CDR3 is CSQGARNEQFF. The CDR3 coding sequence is TGTTCACAGGGGGCTCGAAATGAGCAGTTCTTC. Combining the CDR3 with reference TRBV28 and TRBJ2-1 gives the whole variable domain DVKVTQSSRYLVKRTGEKVFLECVQDMDHENMFWYRQDPGLGLRLIYFSYDVKMKEKGDIPEGYSVSREKKERFSLILESASTNQTSMYLCSQGARNEQFFGPGTRLTVL.

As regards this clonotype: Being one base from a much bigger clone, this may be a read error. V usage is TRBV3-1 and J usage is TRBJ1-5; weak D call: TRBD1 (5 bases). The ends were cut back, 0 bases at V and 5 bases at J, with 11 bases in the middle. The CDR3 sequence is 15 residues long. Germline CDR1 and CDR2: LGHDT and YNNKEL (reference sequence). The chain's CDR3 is CASSQDTGRHQPQHF. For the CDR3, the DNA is TGTGCCAGCAGCCAAGATACGGGGCGACATCAGCCCCAGCATTTT.

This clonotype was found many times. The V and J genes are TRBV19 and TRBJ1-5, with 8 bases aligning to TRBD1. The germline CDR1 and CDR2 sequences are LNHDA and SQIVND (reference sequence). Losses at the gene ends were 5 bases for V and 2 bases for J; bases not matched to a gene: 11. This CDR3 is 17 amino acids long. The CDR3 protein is CASSGTGDQVGNQPQHF. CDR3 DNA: TGTGCCAGTAGTGGGACAGGTGATCAGGTCGGCAATCAGCCCCAGCATTTT.

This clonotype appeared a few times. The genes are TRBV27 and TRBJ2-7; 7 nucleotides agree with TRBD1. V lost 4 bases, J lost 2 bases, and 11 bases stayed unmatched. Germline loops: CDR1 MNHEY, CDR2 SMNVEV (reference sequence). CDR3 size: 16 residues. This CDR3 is CASSSQAGTAAYEQYF. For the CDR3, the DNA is TGTGCCAGCAGTTCCCAGGCCGGGACAGCCGCCTACGAGCAGTACTTC.

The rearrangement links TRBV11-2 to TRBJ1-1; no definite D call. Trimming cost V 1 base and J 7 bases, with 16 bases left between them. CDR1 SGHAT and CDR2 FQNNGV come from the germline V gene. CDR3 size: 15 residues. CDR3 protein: CASSLVPGSGGEAFF. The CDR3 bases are TGTGCCAGCAGCTTAGTTCCCGGGAGTGGTGGTGAAGCTTTCTTT.

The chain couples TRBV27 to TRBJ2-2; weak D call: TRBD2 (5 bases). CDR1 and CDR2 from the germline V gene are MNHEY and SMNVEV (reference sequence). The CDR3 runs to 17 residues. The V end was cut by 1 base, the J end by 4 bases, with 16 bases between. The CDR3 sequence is CASSLLRLARVTGELFF. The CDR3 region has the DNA TGTGCCAGCAGTTTATTGCGGCTAGCTAGGGTCACCGGGGAGCTGTTTTTT.

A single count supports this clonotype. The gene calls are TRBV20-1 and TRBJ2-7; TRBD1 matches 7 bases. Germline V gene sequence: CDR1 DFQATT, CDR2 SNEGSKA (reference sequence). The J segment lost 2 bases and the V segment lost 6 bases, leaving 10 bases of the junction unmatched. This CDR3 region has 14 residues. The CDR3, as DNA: TGCAGTGCGAGAACGACAGGGAGTGCCTACGAGCAGTACTTC. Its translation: CSARTTGSAYEQYF.

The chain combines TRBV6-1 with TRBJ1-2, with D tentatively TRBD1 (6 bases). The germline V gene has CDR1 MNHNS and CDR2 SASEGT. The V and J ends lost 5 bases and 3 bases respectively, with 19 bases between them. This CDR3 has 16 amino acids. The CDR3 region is CASSKLRQDTYYGYTF. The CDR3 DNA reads TGTGCCAGCAGTAAACTGAGACAGGATACCTACTATGGCTACACCTTC.

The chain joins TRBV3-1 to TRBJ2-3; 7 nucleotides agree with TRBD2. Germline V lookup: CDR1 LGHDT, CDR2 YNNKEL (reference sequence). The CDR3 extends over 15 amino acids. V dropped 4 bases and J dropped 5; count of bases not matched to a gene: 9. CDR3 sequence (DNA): TGTGCCAGCAGCCTCCTCCTGGTAGCGGGAGATACGCAGTATTTT. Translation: CASSLLLVAGDTQYF.

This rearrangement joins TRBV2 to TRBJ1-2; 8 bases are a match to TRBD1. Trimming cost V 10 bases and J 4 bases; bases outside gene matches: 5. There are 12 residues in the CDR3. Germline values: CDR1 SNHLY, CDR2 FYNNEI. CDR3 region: CATPDRVYGYTF. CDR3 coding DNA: TGTGCCACCCCGGACAGGGTCTATGGCTACACCTTC.

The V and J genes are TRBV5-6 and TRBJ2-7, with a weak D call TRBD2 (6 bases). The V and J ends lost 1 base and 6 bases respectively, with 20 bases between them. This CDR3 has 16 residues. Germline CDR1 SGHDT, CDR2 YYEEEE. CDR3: CASSLTSGTGKSEQYF. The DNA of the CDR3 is TGTGCCAGCAGCTTGACTTCCGGGACTGGAAAGTCCGAGCAGTACTTC.

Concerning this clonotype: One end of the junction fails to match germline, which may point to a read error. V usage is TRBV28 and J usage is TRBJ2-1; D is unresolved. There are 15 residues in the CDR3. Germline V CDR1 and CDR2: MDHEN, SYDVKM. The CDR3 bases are TGTGCCAGCAGTTTGGACCCGAGCTCCTACAGTGAGCAGTTCTTC. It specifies CASSLDPSSYSEQFF.

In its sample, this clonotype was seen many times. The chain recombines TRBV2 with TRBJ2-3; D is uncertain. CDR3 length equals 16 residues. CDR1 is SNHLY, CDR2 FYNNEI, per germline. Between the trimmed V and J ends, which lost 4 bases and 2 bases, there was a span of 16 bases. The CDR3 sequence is CASSVQKPEITDTQYF. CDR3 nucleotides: TGTGCCAGCAGTGTACAAAAGCCCGAAATCACAGATACGCAGTATTTT.

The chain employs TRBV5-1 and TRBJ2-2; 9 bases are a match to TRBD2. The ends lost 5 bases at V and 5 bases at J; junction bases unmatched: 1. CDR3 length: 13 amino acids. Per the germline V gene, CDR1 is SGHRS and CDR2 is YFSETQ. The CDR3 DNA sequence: TGCGCCAGCAGGCGGGAGGGTACCGGGGAGCTGTTTTTT. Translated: CASRREGTGELFF.

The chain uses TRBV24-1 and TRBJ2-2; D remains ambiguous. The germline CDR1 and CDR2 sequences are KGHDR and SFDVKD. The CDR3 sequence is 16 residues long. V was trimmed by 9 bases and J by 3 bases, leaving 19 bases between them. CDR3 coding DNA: TGTGCCACCCGCCCCGGAACCCGTGGAGACACCGGGGAGCTGTTTTTT. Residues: CATRPGTRGDTGELFF.